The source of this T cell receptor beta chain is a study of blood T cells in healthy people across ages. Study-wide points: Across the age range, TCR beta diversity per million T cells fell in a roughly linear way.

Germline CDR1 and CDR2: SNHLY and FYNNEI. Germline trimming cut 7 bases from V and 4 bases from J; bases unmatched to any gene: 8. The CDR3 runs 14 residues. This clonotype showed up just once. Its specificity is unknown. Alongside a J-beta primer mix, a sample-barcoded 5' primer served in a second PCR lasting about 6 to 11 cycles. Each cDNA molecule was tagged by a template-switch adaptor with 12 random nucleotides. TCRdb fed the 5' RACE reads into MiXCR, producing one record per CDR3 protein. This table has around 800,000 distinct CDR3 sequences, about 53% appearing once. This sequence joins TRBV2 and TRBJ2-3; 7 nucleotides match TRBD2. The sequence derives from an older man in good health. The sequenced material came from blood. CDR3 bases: TGTGCCAGCACAGGGACTATCGTTCCAGATACGCAGTATTTT. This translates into CASTGTIVPDTQYF.